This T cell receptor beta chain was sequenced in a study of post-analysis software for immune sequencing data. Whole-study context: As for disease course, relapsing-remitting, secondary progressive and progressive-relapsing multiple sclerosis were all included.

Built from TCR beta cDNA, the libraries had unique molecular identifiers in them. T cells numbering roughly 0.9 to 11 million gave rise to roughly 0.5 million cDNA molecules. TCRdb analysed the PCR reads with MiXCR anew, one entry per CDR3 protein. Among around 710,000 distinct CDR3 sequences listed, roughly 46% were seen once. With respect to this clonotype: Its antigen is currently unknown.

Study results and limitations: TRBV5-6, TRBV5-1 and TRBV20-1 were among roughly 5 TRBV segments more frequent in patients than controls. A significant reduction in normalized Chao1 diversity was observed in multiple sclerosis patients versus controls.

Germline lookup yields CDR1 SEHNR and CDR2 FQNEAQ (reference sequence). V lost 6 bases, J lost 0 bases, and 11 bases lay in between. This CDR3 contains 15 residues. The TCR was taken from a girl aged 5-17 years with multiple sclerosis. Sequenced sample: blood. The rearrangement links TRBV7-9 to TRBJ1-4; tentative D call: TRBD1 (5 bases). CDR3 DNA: TGTGCCAGCAGTCGGGGGGACGCAACTAATGAAAAACTGTTTTTT. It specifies CASSRGDATNEKLFF.